This T cell receptor beta chain was sequenced during a study of cytomegalovirus exposure and HLA in healthy donors. On the study more broadly: Findings of an earlier analysis included 117 million unique TCR beta sequences from roughly 180 million T cells.

In the PCR, 60 Vbeta and 13 Jbeta primers were used. Assay used: immunoSEQ multiplex PCR; TCRdb lists only in-frame clones, some missing. The table lists about 170,000 clones, roughly four fifths of them singletons. In germline, CDR1 is SGHAT, CDR2 FQNNGV. Losses at the gene ends were 1 base for V and 4 bases for J; bases not matched to a gene: 3. The CDR3 is 14 amino acids. The table lists this clone with a count of one. Its antigen is still unknown. Study-wide points: Reportedly, fewer N-insertions than the approximately 700-donor mean appeared in an Asian-associated ancestry cluster in a later analysis. Per a prior analysis, the majority of TCR beta V segments were productive roughly 87% or roughly 30% of the time.

The chain carries TRBV11-2 and TRBJ2-7, with 8 bases fitting TRBD1. The sequence came from a woman in her thirties in good health and CMV-seropositive. The sequenced material came from PBMCs. The CDR3, as DNA: TGTGCCAGCAGCTTAGCGGGACAGGTTTACGAGCAGTACTTC. Its translation is CASSLAGQVYEQYF.